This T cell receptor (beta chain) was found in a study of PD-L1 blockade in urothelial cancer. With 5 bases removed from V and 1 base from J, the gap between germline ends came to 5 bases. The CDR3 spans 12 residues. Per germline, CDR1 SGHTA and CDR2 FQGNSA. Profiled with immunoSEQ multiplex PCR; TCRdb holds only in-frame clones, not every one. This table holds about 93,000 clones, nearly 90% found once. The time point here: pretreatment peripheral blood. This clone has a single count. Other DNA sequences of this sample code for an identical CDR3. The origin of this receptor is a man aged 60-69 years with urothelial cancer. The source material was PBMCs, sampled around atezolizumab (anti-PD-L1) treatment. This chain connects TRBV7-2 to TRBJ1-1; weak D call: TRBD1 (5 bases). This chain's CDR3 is CASSTGNTEAFF. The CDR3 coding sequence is TGTGCCAGCAGCACAGGGAACACTGAAGCTTTCTTT.